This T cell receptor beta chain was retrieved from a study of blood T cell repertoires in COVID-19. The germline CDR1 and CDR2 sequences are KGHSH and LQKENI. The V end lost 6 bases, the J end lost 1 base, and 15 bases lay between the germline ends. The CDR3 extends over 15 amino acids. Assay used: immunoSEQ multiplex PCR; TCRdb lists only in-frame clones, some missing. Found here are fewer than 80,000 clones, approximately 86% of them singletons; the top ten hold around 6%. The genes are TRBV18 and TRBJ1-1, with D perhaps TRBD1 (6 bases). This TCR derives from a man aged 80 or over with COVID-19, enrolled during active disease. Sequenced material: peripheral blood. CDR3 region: CASSGTIRANTEAFF. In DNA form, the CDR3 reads TGTGCCAGCTCGGGGACAATACGGGCGAACACTGAAGCTTTCTTT.